The present TCR beta chain was sequenced within a study of T cell clones after liver transplantation (dated by TCRdb to between 2018 and 2020). Regarding the complete study: Samples were obtained from ITN030ST, a randomized trial in which withdrawal of immunosuppression was attempted within 2 years of liver transplantation. Donor-reactive T cell clones were identified by TCRbeta sequencing after a pre-transplant mixed lymphocyte reaction and then tracked in post-transplant blood. Third party-reactive TCRbeta sequences from pre-transplant MLRs were also identified as an antigen-independent comparator for donor-reactive sequences. Three of the eight recipients were HCV-positive; the others were transplanted for non-autoimmune, non-viral indications. Until randomization at 12-24 months post-transplant, subjects were given standard immunosuppression, with no induction therapy. Tolerance was defined as complete immunosuppression withdrawal for at least one year with no rise in liver enzymes beyond twice the upper limit of normal. Blood samples were taken pre-transplant, pre-randomization before withdrawal, and post-randomization after full withdrawal or failed withdrawal. The studied cohort comprised 8 liver transplant recipients, 3 classified as tolerant and 5 as non-tolerant. General findings and caveats noted by the study authors: The conclusions were considered preliminary, being limited by small, heterogeneous patient numbers and non-standardized post-transplant time points. Low numbers of available donor cells limited the measurable donor-reactive repertoire in two subjects. The decline in donor-reactive sequences exceeded the decline in third party-reactive sequences, suggesting partial antigen-specific deletion that was unrelated to withdrawal success. Without allograft tissue specimens, donor-reactive T cells may have migrated into the graft rather than being deleted. After accounting for repertoire turnover, donor-reactive detection was significantly reduced in 7 of 8 subjects for CD4 and 8 of 8 for CD8. A significant post-transplant decrease in circulating donor-reactive CD4 TCRbeta sequences was observed in 5 of 8 subjects, irrespective of tolerance or HCV status.

Unstimulated PBMCs, after thawing, were stained for CD3, CD4 and CD8 and then FACS-sorted into CD3+CD4+ and CD3+CD8+ populations. All 8 studied subjects were randomized to immunosuppression withdrawal. The Qiagen DNeasy Blood and Tissue Kit was used for genomic DNA isolation. Per the germline V gene, MNHEY is the CDR1 and SVGAGI is the CDR2. From its cysteine to its phenylalanine, the CDR3 spans 13 amino acids. The only DNA kept is the CDR3, 39 bases in frame from the first base. Cut back by 5 bases and 4 bases, the V and J ends lie 11 bases apart. This clone was detected once. Its antigen has not been determined. Per-nucleotide qualities are absent, and no much larger clonotype sits a single base away. Using immunoSEQ, frozen genomic DNA was subjected to high-throughput TCRbeta CDR3 sequencing, a process that included PCR amplification, mapping, bias correction and internal controls. As for how the authors treated the data: Only productive rearrangements were retained, with each unique TCRbeta sequence defined by its CDR3 nucleotide sequence together with its V and J gene. Donor-reactive sequences required at least 5-fold expansion in CFSE-low cells versus unstimulated pre-transplant cells and at least 0.01% frequency. Per-subject minimum frequency thresholds, based on the lowest-template unstimulated sample, ensured at least 90% detection power. Jensen-Shannon divergence between the top 1000 TCRbeta sequences post- versus pre-transplant served as the measure of repertoire turnover. Two-sided Fisher's exact tests were used to test for changes in the detection of donor-reactive sequences. As stored in TCRdb, this immuneACCESS dataset retains in-frame rearrangements with V and J assigned. A fraction of the clones does not appear; measured against another copy, unresolved V genes explain less than half of the discrepancy, and the remainder lacks a known reason. That table supplies the V and J calls and clone size; D and trimming were determined from the DNA. The sample yields some 45,000 clones; about 82% were counted once. Together, the top ten hold almost 2.5% of the sample.

The input for sequencing was CD4+ T cells from blood, taken 24 months after liver transplant. The V and J genes are TRBV6-5 and TRBJ1-2, and TRBD1 may be the D gene, going by 5 matching bases. The clonotype originates from a human patient who received a liver transplant. It is possible that, after a transplant, some T cells come from the graft donor. The bases are TGTGCCAGCAGTCCGCAGGGTACCTATGGCTACACCTTC. This is translated as CASSPQGTYGYTF.